This is a list of T cell receptor beta chains from one sample in a study of post-analysis software for immune sequencing data. TCRdb recomputed calls from the PCR reads with MiXCR, one row per CDR3 protein. Of some 370,000 distinct CDR3 sequences listed, roughly 35% are singletons. Input material: blood. These receptors all stem from a girl aged 5-17 years with multiple sclerosis. Each CDR3 is given with its conserved first and last residue. The order of the fields is D gene, clone size, V gene, J gene, CDR3 DNA, CDR3 protein. A D gene is named only where the DNA matches it firmly. The size of a clone is reported for some rows only, either as once, few or many, or as a class for expanded clones.

-	few	TRBV6-5	TRBJ1-2	TGTGCCAGCAGTTCCGAATGGAGCAGATCCTATGGCTACACCTTC	CASSSEWSRSYGYTF
TRBD1	-	TRBV12-3/TRBV12-4	TRBJ1-1	TGTGCCAGCAGTAAGCCTGGACAGGATCCTATGAACACTGAAGCTTTCTTT	CASSKPGQDPMNTEAFF
-	-	TRBV27	TRBJ2-7	TGTGCCAGCAGACGGACAGAATACAACGAGCAGTACTTC	CASRRTEYNEQYF
-	-	TRBV20-1	TRBJ2-7	TGCAGTGCTCCGGAGGCGAGCTCCTACGAGCAGTACTTC	CSAPEASSYEQYF
TRBD1	-	TRBV4-3	TRBJ1-1	TGCGCCAGCAGCAGATGGCAGGGGGGGACTGAAGCTTTCTTT	CASSRWQGGTEAFF
-	-	TRBV12-3/TRBV12-4	TRBJ1-5	TGTGCCAGCACCCCTAGAGATCAGCCCCAGCATTTT	CASTPRDQPQHF
TRBD2	-	TRBV6-5	TRBJ2-7	TGTGCCAGCAGTCGAGGACTAGCAGACTACTACGAGCAGTACTTC	CASSRGLADYYEQYF
TRBD2	-	TRBV6-5	TRBJ2-5	TGTGCCAGCAGCCAGACTAGCGGGGGGTCTGAGACCCAGTACTTC	CASSQTSGGSETQYF
TRBD2	few	TRBV20-1	TRBJ2-3	TGCAGTGCTCTAGCGGGGGATTCCACAGATACGCAGTATTTT	CSALAGDSTDTQYF
-	once	TRBV29-1	TRBJ2-4	TGCAGCGTTCTTCGGGAGCAGTACTTC	CSVLREQYF
-	-	TRBV27	TRBJ1-5	TGTGCCAGCAGTTTATCCGGGGGCGCGAATCAGCCCCAGCATTTT	CASSLSGGANQPQHF
-	-	TRBV6-1	TRBJ2-7	TGTGCCAGCAGTCGTACAGGGCTCTTCTACGAGCAGTACTTC	CASSRTGLFYEQYF
-	-	TRBV12-3/TRBV12-4	TRBJ2-7	TGTGCCAGCAGTTCCCCCCCCGTTGAGGACGAGCAGTACTTC	CASSSPPVEDEQYF
TRBD1	-	TRBV6-2/TRBV6-3	TRBJ2-5	TGTGCCAGCAGTTGGGACCCGGGACACAGGGGAGAGACCCAGTACTTC	CASSWDPGHRGETQYF
TRBD1	-	TRBV29-1	TRBJ1-1	TGCAGCGTTCGCGGACAGGGCAGCACTGAAGCTTTCTTT	CSVRGQGSTEAFF
TRBD1	-	TRBV20-1	TRBJ1-2	TGCAGTGCTTTTCCCGGGACAGGGGTGGGGGGCTACACCTTC	CSAFPGTGVGGYTF
TRBD2	few	TRBV9	TRBJ2-1	TGTGCCAGCAGCGTAGTCGGGACTACTACCTACAATGAGCAGTTCTTC	CASSVVGTTTYNEQFF
TRBD1	-	TRBV27	TRBJ2-7	TGTGCCAGCACCCGACAGGGGGCCCCTCACGAGCAGTACTTC	CASTRQGAPHEQYF
-	-	TRBV7-9	TRBJ1-5	TGTGCCAGCAGCCTCGGGGATTATAGCAATCAGCCCCAGCATTTT	CASSLGDYSNQPQHF
TRBD1	many	TRBV20-1	TRBJ2-7	TGCAGTGCTTATGGACAGGGCTCCTACGAGCAGTACTTC	CSAYGQGSYEQYF
-	-	TRBV12-3/TRBV12-4	TRBJ1-2	TGTGCCAGCAGCGCCGAGGGACCTCTAAGAGGCTACACCTTC	CASSAEGPLRGYTF
-	-	TRBV28	TRBJ2-7	TGTGCCAGCAGTTTAATTGACAGACCCTACGAGCAGTACTTC	CASSLIDRPYEQYF
-	few	TRBV21-1	TRBJ1-2	TGTGCCAGCAGCAAACTGGGACAGGGACACAACTATGGCTACACCTTC	CASSKLGQGHNYGYTF
-	few	TRBV14	TRBJ2-2	TGTGCCAGTAGCCAAGACCGTCCCGGGGAGCTGTTTTTT	CASSQDRPGELFF
TRBD1	-	TRBV6-5	TRBJ2-7	TGTGCCAGCAGGGGGACAGGGGATGTTTACGAGCAGTACTTC	CASRGTGDVYEQYF
-	many	TRBV12-3/TRBV12-4	TRBJ2-7	TGTGCCAGCAGCCCCGAGGGAGGGGGACTTGACGAGCAGTACTTC	CASSPEGGGLDEQYF
-	-	TRBV6-5	TRBJ2-7	TGTGCCAGCAGCTTGGACATCACCAACTACGGGCAGTACTTC	CASSLDITNYGQYF
-	-	TRBV2	TRBJ2-7	TGTGCCAGCAGCCCGATTCAGGGGTTTAGCTACGAGCAGTACTTC	CASSPIQGFSYEQYF
-	-	TRBV4-2	TRBJ2-7	TGTGCCAGCAGCCCTCGGGGTTCTTCCCCTACCTACGAGCAGTACTTC	CASSPRGSSPTYEQYF
TRBD2	few	TRBV2	TRBJ2-3	TGTGCCAGCAAACCAGCGGGGGGAGCCGATACGCAGTATTTT	CASKPAGGADTQYF
-	few	TRBV7-3	TRBJ2-7	TGTGCCAGCAGCTCCGGACCTGCCGGGGCCGAGCAGTACTTC	CASSSGPAGAEQYF
TRBD1	-	TRBV9	TRBJ1-2	TGTGCCAGCAGTGCCAAGACAGGGTTGGGGAAGAAAGGTGGCTACACCTTC	CASSAKTGLGKKGGYTF
TRBD2	-	TRBV7-2	TRBJ2-3	TGTGCCAGCAGCTCGCCGGGGGGTCGCGTTACTAGCACAGATACGCAGTATTTT	CASSSPGGRVTSTDTQYF
-	-	TRBV15	TRBJ2-6	TGTGCCACCAGCAGAGACCGGGATGGGGCCAACATCCTGACTTTC	CATSRDRDGANILTF
-	-	TRBV7-9	TRBJ2-6	TGTGCCAGCAGCTCAATTAGGGACATCCTTCGAGGGGCCAACGTCCTGACTTTC	CASSSIRDILRGANVLTF
TRBD2	few	TRBV20-1	TRBJ2-1	TGCAGTGCTCCCGGGACTAGACCCTACAATGAGCAGTTCTTC	CSAPGTRPYNEQFF
-	-	TRBV12-3/TRBV12-4	TRBJ1-2	TGTGCCAGCAGCCCCGAGAGAGGGTTTGGCTACACCTTC	CASSPERGFGYTF
TRBD2	-	TRBV28	TRBJ2-1	TGTGCCAGCAGTTTATATAGCGGGACCTACAATGAGCAGTTCTTC	CASSLYSGTYNEQFF
-	-	TRBV15	TRBJ1-2	TGTGCCACCAGCAGAGGCCTGTATGGCTACACCTTC	CATSRGLYGYTF
TRBD1	few	TRBV14	TRBJ2-7	TGTGCCAGCAGCCAAACCCTGACAGGGGGCACCTCCTACGAGCAGTACTTC	CASSQTLTGGTSYEQYF
-	few	TRBV6-6	TRBJ1-1	TGTGCCAGCAGTTACGACGGAGGAGCTTTCTTT	CASSYDGGAFF
-	-	TRBV18	TRBJ1-1	TGTGCCAGCTCACGTGACGAAGACACTGAAGCTTTCTTT	CASSRDEDTEAFF
TRBD1	-	TRBV12-3/TRBV12-4	TRBJ1-1	TGTGCCAGCAGGACGACAGGGTCAAGAACTGAAGCTTTCTTT	CASRTTGSRTEAFF
-	-	TRBV2	TRBJ1-4	TGTGCCAGCAGTGAAGTTGAAAAACTGTTTTTT	CASSEVEKLFF
-	-	TRBV10-3	TRBJ2-1	TGTGCCATCAGTGATATATTGGGACGGGGGACCTACAATGAGCAGTTCTTC	CAISDILGRGTYNEQFF
-	-	TRBV10-3	TRBJ2-1	TGTGCCATCAGTGAGTCGAGGTCAGGGGAGATCTACAATGAGCAGTTCTTC	CAISESRSGEIYNEQFF
TRBD1	-	TRBV25-1	TRBJ1-5	TGTGCCAGCAGCCCAGGGGGGTTGGGACAGCCCCAGCATTTT	CASSPGGLGQPQHF
TRBD2	-	TRBV20-1	TRBJ2-3	TGCAGTGCTTCCCGGACTAGCGGGGTGTCTAGCACATATACGCAGTATTTT	CSASRTSGVSSTYTQYF